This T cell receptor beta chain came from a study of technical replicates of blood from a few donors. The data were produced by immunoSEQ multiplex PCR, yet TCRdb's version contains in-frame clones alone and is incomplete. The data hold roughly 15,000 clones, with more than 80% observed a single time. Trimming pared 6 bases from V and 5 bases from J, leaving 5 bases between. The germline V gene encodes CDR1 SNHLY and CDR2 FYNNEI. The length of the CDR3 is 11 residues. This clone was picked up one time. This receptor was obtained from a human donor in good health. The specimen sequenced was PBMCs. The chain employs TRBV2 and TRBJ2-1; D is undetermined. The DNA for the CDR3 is TGTGCCAGCAGGGTAGACAATGAGCAGTTCTTC. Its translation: CASRVDNEQFF.